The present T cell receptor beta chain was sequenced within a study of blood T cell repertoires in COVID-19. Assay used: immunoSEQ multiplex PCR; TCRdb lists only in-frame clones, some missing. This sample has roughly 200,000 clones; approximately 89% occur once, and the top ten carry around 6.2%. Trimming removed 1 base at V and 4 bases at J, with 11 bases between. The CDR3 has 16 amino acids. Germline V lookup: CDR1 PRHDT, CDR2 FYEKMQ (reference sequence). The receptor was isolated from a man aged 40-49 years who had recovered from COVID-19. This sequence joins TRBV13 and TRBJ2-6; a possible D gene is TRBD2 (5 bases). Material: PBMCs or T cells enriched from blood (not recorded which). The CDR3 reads CASSLALRAGANVLTF. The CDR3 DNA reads TGTGCCAGCAGCTTAGCTTTGAGGGCAGGGGCCAACGTCCTGACTTTC.